This record covers a single TCR beta chain. Its target is not known. These data belong to a study of identical twins. Study-wide findings and caveats: Zero-insertion results could be subject to partial confounding by invariant MAIT and iNKT cells. Out-of-frame alpha sequences common to twins exhibited an excess of low generation probability.

After template switching added a universal primer site, the resulting cDNA carried unique molecular identifiers. TCRdb reprocessed the 5' RACE reads with MiXCR, giving one entry per CDR3 protein. The table records some 1,600,000 distinct CDR3 sequences, about 32% of them present only once. V lost 2 bases and J 3 bases, leaving 12 bases between the germline ends. CDR3 length: 14 residues. Germline V gene lookup returns CDR1 SGHTS and CDR2 YDEGEE. Healthy Caucasian individuals made up all the donors. The clonotype was recovered from a newborn girl in good health. The sequenced sample consisted of cord blood. The genes are TRBV5-8 and TRBJ2-7; weak D call: TRBD2 (5 bases). For the CDR3, the DNA is TGTGCCAGCAGCTTTAAGAGGGCCGTCTACGAGCAGTACTTC. Translating gives CASSFKRAVYEQYF. The entire variable domain, with the rest obtained from reference TRBV5-8 and TRBJ2-7, is as follows: EAGVTQSPTHLIKTRGQQATLRCSPISGHTSVYWYQQALGLGLQFLLWYDEGEERNRGNFPPRFSGRQFPNYSSELNVNALELEDSALYLCASSFKRAVYEQYFGPGTRLTVT.